This T cell receptor (beta chain) was found in a study of T cell responses to AZD1222 COVID-19 vaccine. Second-dose intervals of approximately 4 or approximately 12 weeks were pooled. V was clipped by 3 bases and J by 0 bases; unmatched bases: 6. Germline-derived CDR1 and CDR2 are SGDLS and YYNGEE. The CDR3 has 16 residues. Assay: immunoSEQ multiplex PCR; the TCRdb copy retains only in-frame clones and omits some. In the table there are 75,000 to 90,000 clones, 80% to 90% of which are singletons. Study results and caveats: Only 5 or 6 AZD1222 recipients tested seropositive at baseline. The donor cohort was predominantly white British with a female majority, and clonal diversity may have been underestimated.

A remark on this clone: Its specificity is not known.

This sequence joins TRBV9 and TRBJ2-3; 8 positions agree with TRBD2. The receptor comes from an adult who received the AZD1222 COVID-19 vaccine. This material consisted of peripheral blood, taken 28 days after the second AZD1222 dose. The CDR3 region has the DNA TGTGCCAGCAGCGCCCAGCGGGGGACTAGCACAGATACGCAGTATTTT. Its protein is CASSAQRGTSTDTQYF.